This is a list of T cell receptor beta chains from one sample in a study of T-cell memory formation after mild COVID-19. MiXCR was run by TCRdb on the 5' RACE reads, yielding one entry per CDR3 protein. The top ten hold roughly 10% of the sample, which has about 190,000 distinct CDR3 sequences, around 30% seen once. The specimen sequenced was PBMCs or a T cell subset sorted from them (not recorded which). These receptors were obtained from an adult woman who had mild COVID-19 (a few samples of this study predate the infection). Cell type and time point are not known. The CDR3 runs from the conserved cysteine through the conserved F or W. The order of the fields is D gene, clone size, J gene, V gene, CDR3 DNA, CDR3 protein. D genes are given only for firm matches. Size is stated for part of the rows, as once, few or many counts, or as a class when the clone is expanded.

- | few | TRBJ2-7 | TRBV5-1 | TGCGCCAGCAGCTTGGTGGGGGATTCCCGTTACGAGCAGTACTTC | CASSLVGDSRYEQYF
TRBD1 | - | TRBJ1-6 | TRBV20-1 | TGCAGTGCTAGAGATCAGGAGACAGGGGATAATTCACCCCTCCACTTT | CSARDQETGDNSPLHF
TRBD2 | - | TRBJ2-2 | TRBV5-1 | TGCGCCAGCAGCTTGGAGACTAGCGGGGGGGCCCACACCGGGGAGCTGTTTTTT | CASSLETSGGAHTGELFF
TRBD1 | few | TRBJ2-7 | TRBV7-2 | TGTGCCAGCAGCTTCTCCAGGGGGAGCTCCTACGAGCAGTACTTC | CASSFSRGSSYEQYF
TRBD1 | - | TRBJ2-3 | TRBV11-3 | TGTGCCAGCAGCTCGGGACAGGGGGTGCCCTCCCACACAGATACGCAGTATTTT | CASSSGQGVPSHTDTQYF
TRBD1 | once | TRBJ2-7 | TRBV20-1 | TGCAGTGCTAGAGAGGCACAGGGGCCCGAGCAGTACTTC | CSAREAQGPEQYF
TRBD2 | - | TRBJ2-1 | TRBV24-1 | TGTGCCACCAGTGATCCGGGACTAGCGGGAGGGCCAAGGTACAATGAGCAGTTCTTC | CATSDPGLAGGPRYNEQFF
- | - | TRBJ2-2 | TRBV7-3 | TGTGCCAGCAGCTTAAAGCATGATACCGGGGAGCTGTTTTTT | CASSLKHDTGELFF
TRBD1 | - | TRBJ2-7 | TRBV11-2 | TGTGCCAGCAGTCTCGGACAGGGGGCCCTCTCCTACGAGCAGTACTTC | CASSLGQGALSYEQYF
- | - | TRBJ2-3 | TRBV15 | TGTGCCACCAGCAGAGACCCTACACGGGCCTCAGATACGCAGTATTTT | CATSRDPTRASDTQYF
- | many | TRBJ1-3 | TRBV6-5 | TGTGCCAGCAGTTACGGGGGTATCTCTGGAAACACCATATATTTT | CASSYGGISGNTIYF
TRBD1 | - | TRBJ2-7 | TRBV7-2 | TGTGCCAGCAGCCCCGATCAGTGGGGACAGGGTCTAGGCGAGCAGTACTTC | CASSPDQWGQGLGEQYF
TRBD2 | - | TRBJ2-1 | TRBV14 | TGTGCCAGCAGCCACGCGGGACTAGCGGGCCTGAGCTACAATGAGCAGTTCTTC | CASSHAGLAGLSYNEQFF
- | many | TRBJ2-3 | TRBV7-8 | TGTGCCAGCAGCTTAAATGTAGGGACAGATACGCAGTATTTT | CASSLNVGTDTQYF
- | - | TRBJ2-7 | TRBV18 | TGTGCCAGCTCACCTCCTGGAGGGACCTACGAGCAGTACTTC | CASSPPGGTYEQYF
- | many | TRBJ2-4 | TRBV29-1 | TGCAGCGTTGGGGCCGCCACTATCTTGGGAAACATTCAGTACTTC | CSVGAATILGNIQYF
TRBD2 | few | TRBJ2-1 | TRBV11-3 | TGTGCCAGCAGCTCGCCGGGACTAGTCCTTGAGCAGTTCTTC | CASSSPGLVLEQFF
- | - | TRBJ1-5 | TRBV12-3/TRBV12-4 | TGTGCCAGCAGACTACAAAGCAATCAGCCCCAGCATTTT | CASRLQSNQPQHF
TRBD2 | - | TRBJ2-4 | TRBV5-1 | TGCGCCAGCAGCTTGTGGGGATTGGGAGACAGTCGGGGGGACATTCAGTACTTC | CASSLWGLGDSRGDIQYF
- | few | TRBJ2-5 | TRBV24-1 | TGTGCCACCAGTGATTCCGACGGACTTCCCCAGTACTTC | CATSDSDGLPQYF
TRBD1 | - | TRBJ1-1 | TRBV5-1 | TGCGCCAGCAGCCTAGACAGGGAACCTGAAGCTTTCTTT | CASSLDREPEAFF
- | many | TRBJ2-3 | TRBV27 | TGTGCCAGCAGTTTAACGGGGGGCACAGATACGCAGTATTTT | CASSLTGGTDTQYF
TRBD1 | - | TRBJ1-3 | TRBV5-1 | TGCGCCAGCAGCTACCGGGACAGTCCTGGAAACACCATATATTTT | CASSYRDSPGNTIYF
- | few | TRBJ2-7 | TRBV5-1 | TGCGCCAGCACCCCCGACGGTTCATCTGGGGAGCAGTACTTC | CASTPDGSSGEQYF
- | - | TRBJ2-6 | TRBV7-2 | TGTGCCAGCAGCTTAGGGTGGCAGGGATCTGGGGCCAACGTCCTGACTTTC | CASSLGWQGSGANVLTF
- | few | TRBJ2-5 | TRBV11-1 | TGTGCCAGCAGCCTCGACAGCCCCAGCACCGACGAGACCCAGTACTTC | CASSLDSPSTDETQYF
- | - | TRBJ1-6 | TRBV6-5 | TGTGCCAGCAGTTACTACCGGGACTCACCCCTCCACTTT | CASSYYRDSPLHF
- | few | TRBJ1-1 | TRBV7-9 | TGTGCCAGCAGCTTGGTTAGACGGGACATTGAAGCTTTCTTT | CASSLVRRDIEAFF
- | - | TRBJ1-2 | TRBV7-9 | TGTGCCAGCAGCTTTGACAACCGGGCCTCCACCTTC | CASSFDNRASTF
TRBD1 | - | TRBJ2-3 | TRBV7-9 | TGTGCCAGCAGCTGGGGGGACAGGGGCCTCACAGATACGCAGTATTTT | CASSWGDRGLTDTQYF
TRBD1 | - | TRBJ2-7 | TRBV6-5 | TGTGCCAGCAGTTACGTCAGGGGGCGCGAGCAGTACTTC | CASSYVRGREQYF
TRBD1 | few | TRBJ1-2 | TRBV7-2 | TGTGCCAGCAGACCGACAGGGGGCTACCCGGGCTACACCTTC | CASRPTGGYPGYTF
- | - | TRBJ2-1 | TRBV20-1 | TGCAGTGCTAGAGGCAGGGGCGACAATGAGCAGTTCTTC | CSARGRGDNEQFF
- | - | TRBJ2-3 | TRBV10-3 | TGTGCCTCGGGGGCAGATACGCAGTATTTT | CASGADTQYF
- | few | TRBJ2-2 | TRBV9 | TGTGCCAGCAGGAGGGCAGGGGAGTCCGGGGAGCTGTTTTTT | CASRRAGESGELFF
- | - | TRBJ1-1 | TRBV6-5 | TGTGCCAGCAGATTGTCCCAAGGCACTGAAGCTTTCTTT | CASRLSQGTEAFF
TRBD1 | - | TRBJ1-2 | TRBV5-1 | TGCGCCAGCAGCTTCCCCGTAGCCGGGACAGGGGTATCTGGCTACACCTTC | CASSFPVAGTGVSGYTF
TRBD2 | few | TRBJ2-5 | TRBV29-1 | TGCAGCGTCGGGACTAGCGGGGGCCATGTTGAGACCCAGTACTTC | CSVGTSGGHVETQYF
- | - | TRBJ2-7 | TRBV11-2 | TGTGCCAGCAGCTTGGGTGCAGGTACCTACGAGCAGTACTTC | CASSLGAGTYEQYF
- | - | TRBJ2-3 | TRBV7-9 | TGTGCCAGCCGAGACGCCACAGATACGCAGTATTTT | CASRDATDTQYF
- | - | TRBJ1-2 | TRBV6-5 | TGTGCCAGCAGTTACGGGTCTTATGGCTACACCTTC | CASSYGSYGYTF
- | - | TRBJ1-1 | TRBV25-1 | TGTGCCAGCAGTGATCTACAGGGAGCGAACACTGAAGCTTTCTTT | CASSDLQGANTEAFF